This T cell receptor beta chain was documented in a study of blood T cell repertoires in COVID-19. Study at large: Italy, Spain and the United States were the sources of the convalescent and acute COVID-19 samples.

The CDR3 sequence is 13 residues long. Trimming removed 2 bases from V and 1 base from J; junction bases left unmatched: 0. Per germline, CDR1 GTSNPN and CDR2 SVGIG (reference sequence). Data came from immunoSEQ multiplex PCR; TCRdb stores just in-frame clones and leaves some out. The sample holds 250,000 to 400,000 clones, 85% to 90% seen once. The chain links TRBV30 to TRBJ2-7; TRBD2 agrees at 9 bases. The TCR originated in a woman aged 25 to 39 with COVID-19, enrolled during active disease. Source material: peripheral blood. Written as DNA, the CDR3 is TGTGCCTGGAGTACTAGCGGGTCCTACGAGCAGTACTTC. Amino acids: CAWSTSGSYEQYF.